Below are 9 T cell receptor beta chains sequenced from a single sample in a study of graft-versus-host responses after intestinal transplantation. This table comes from immunoSEQ multiplex PCR, and its TCRdb copy is limited to in-frame clones, with some not included. The repertoire includes about 99,000 clones, around 93% of them detected once, and about 0.07% sits in the top ten. The antigens these receptors bind are not known. Sequenced here: unstimulated CD8+ T cells sorted from spleen or lymph node cells, sampled before transplant. These receptor sequences come from a human donor who was the organ donor for an intestinal transplant.

This clone was observed a few times. The J gene is TRBJ2-5, the V gene TRBV6-6; 8 bases agree with TRBD1. V lost 8 bases and J lost 5; bases outside the gene matches: 7. The germline V gene has CDR1 MNHNY and CDR2 SVGAGI (reference sequence). There are 13 residues in the CDR3. CDR3 in amino acids: CASLGQGGETQYF. CDR3 DNA: TGTGCCAGCCTCGGACAGGGTGGGGAGACCCAGTACTTC.

The J gene is TRBJ2-1, the V gene TRBV9; D remains unclear. Per the germline V gene, CDR1 is SGDLS and CDR2 is YYNGEE. The CDR3 is 15 residues long. Trimming removed 3 bases at V and 1 base at J, with 11 bases between. The CDR3, as DNA: TGTGCCAGCAGCGGCTACTCCCGGTCCTACAATGAGCAGTTCTTC. Protein product: CASSGYSRSYNEQFF.

The genes are TRBV2 and TRBJ2-6; tentative D call: TRBD2 (5 bases). Germline values: CDR1 SNHLY, CDR2 FYNNEI. Trimming removed 3 bases from V and 0 bases from J, with 9 bases in between. CDR3 length: 16 residues. The CDR3: CASSDEGSSGANVLTF. In nucleotides, the CDR3 is TGTGCCAGCAGTGATGAAGGGAGCTCTGGGGCCAACGTCCTGACTTTC.

J is TRBJ1-1 and V is TRBV2; D might be TRBD1 (5 bases). V lost 5 bases and J 0 bases, leaving 7 bases between the germline ends. This CDR3 has 13 residues. CDR1 is SNHLY and CDR2 is FYNNEI in the germline V gene. The CDR3 bases are TGTGCCAGCAGTTGGACATTGAACACTGAAGCTTTCTTT. Translated: CASSWTLNTEAFF.

This clone has only a few counts. The chain combines TRBV13 with TRBJ2-7; maybe TRBD1 (7 bases). The germline V gene encodes CDR1 PRHDT and CDR2 FYEKMQ (reference sequence). Trimming shortened V by 5 bases and J by 4 bases, and 15 bases separated the two germline ends. The length of the CDR3 is 14 residues. CDR3 sequence (DNA): TGTGCCAGCAGCGCCCAGGGGGGCTCGTACGAGCAGTACTTC. It codes for CASSAQGGSYEQYF.

The gene calls are TRBV18 and TRBJ2-5; 10 nucleotides line up with TRBD2. The CDR3 extends over 18 amino acids. V gave up 2 bases and J gave up 2 bases; unmatched junction bases: 11. From germline, CDR1 is KGHSH and CDR2 LQKENI. This CDR3 reads CASSPISSGGPPQETQYF. In DNA, the CDR3 is TGTGCCAGCTCACCAATCTCTAGCGGGGGCCCTCCACAAGAGACCCAGTACTTC.

This chain connects TRBV7-6 to TRBJ2-1, with 8 bases aligning to TRBD2. The length of the CDR3 is 14 residues. Germline lookup yields CDR1 SGHVS and CDR2 FNYEAQ. V was pared by 3 bases and J by 6 bases, with 4 bases of the junction left unmatched. The CDR3 nucleotides read TGTGCCAGCAGCTTTTTTCTAGCGGGCAATGAGCAGTTCTTC. Protein product: CASSFFLAGNEQFF.

V and J are TRBV11-2 and TRBJ2-1; D is unresolved. CDR1 and CDR2 from the germline V gene are SGHAT and FQNNGV. The CDR3 extends over 13 amino acids. V was trimmed by 1 base and J by 6 bases, leaving 7 bases between them. CDR3: CASSLVSSNEQFF. In nucleotides, the CDR3 is TGTGCCAGCAGCTTAGTTTCCAGCAATGAGCAGTTCTTC.

This chain joins TRBV11-3 and TRBJ2-5; TRBD1 is a possible D gene (6 bases). V was shortened by 5 bases and J by 2 bases, with 12 bases between the two germline ends. The CDR3 extends over 14 amino acids. Germline loops: CDR1 SGHNT, CDR2 YENEEA. For the CDR3, the DNA is TGTGCCAGCAGCCCATGGACAGAACAAGAGACCCAGTACTTC. Translated: CASSPWTEQETQYF.